A single sample gave rise to the 10 T cell receptor beta chains below, sequenced in a study of T-cell memory formation after mild COVID-19. One entry per CDR3 protein results from TCRdb running MiXCR on the 5' RACE reads. The profile covers almost 35,000 distinct CDR3 sequences, with 7% to 8% appearing a single time and just under 30% taken by the ten largest. Sequencing used PBMCs or a T cell subset sorted from them (not recorded which). Receptors were obtained from a man aged 18 to 30 who had mild COVID-19 (a few samples of this study predate the infection). Cell type and time point are not known.

The sample holds many counts of this clonotype. The chain carries TRBV7-6 and TRBJ2-2, with 11 bases aligning to TRBD1. CDR3 length: 15 residues. CDR1 SGHVS and CDR2 FNYEAQ come from the germline V gene. The trim removed 4 bases at V and 4 bases at J, leaving 2 bases unmatched. The CDR3 sequence: CASSSGQGGTGELFF. The CDR3 nucleotides read TGTGCCAGCAGCTCGGGACAGGGGGGCACCGGGGAGCTGTTTTTT.

This clonotype showed up many times. The chain uses TRBV6-5 and TRBJ2-6; 7 positions agree with TRBD1. V was pared by 0 bases and J by 2 bases, with 7 bases of the junction left unmatched. Germline loops: CDR1 MNHEY, CDR2 SVGAGI. CDR3 size: 18 residues. The DNA of the CDR3 is TGTGCCAGCAGTTACTCTACCCCGACAGGGCCTGGGGCCAACGTCCTGACTTTC. Its protein product is CASSYSTPTGPGANVLTF.

The sample holds many counts of this clonotype. This chain uses TRBV5-4 with TRBJ2-5; a possible D gene is TRBD1 (6 bases). In germline, CDR1 is SGHNT, CDR2 YYREEE (reference sequence). With 0 bases removed from V and 5 bases from J, the gap between germline ends came to 11 bases. There are 14 residues in the CDR3. CDR3 coding DNA: TGTGCCAGCAGCTTGGCAGGGGCGACGGAGACCCAGTACTTC. This gives the protein CASSLAGATETQYF. Full variable domain (remainder filled in from reference TRBV5-4 and TRBJ2-5): ETGVTQSPTHLIKTRGQQVTLRCSSQSGHNTVSWYQQALGQGPQFIFQYYREEENGRGNFPPRFSGLQFPNYSSELNVNALELDDSALYLCASSLAGATETQYFGPGTRLLVL.

Many counts were recorded for this clonotype. The chain couples TRBV18 to TRBJ1-6; D is ambiguous. CDR1 is KGHSH, CDR2 LQKENI, per germline. CDR3 size: 13 residues. V lost 3 bases to trimming and J lost 8 bases, with 8 bases between them. CDR3 in DNA: TGTGCCAGCTCACCCGGGCTAGATTCACCCCTCCACTTT. This codes for CASSPGLDSPLHF.

This clonotype was detected only a few times. The chain joins TRBV20-1 to TRBJ2-4; possibly TRBD1 for D (5 bases). V was cut by 6 bases and J by 4 bases, with 22 bases left in between. The CDR3 has 16 residues. Germline values: CDR1 DFQATT, CDR2 SNEGSKA (reference sequence). Here the CDR3 DNA reads TGCAGTGCCCCCCCCCAGGGAATCTCTGTTAAAAACATTCAGTACTTC. This translates into CSAPPQGISVKNIQYF.

Many counts were recorded for this clonotype. This rearrangement joins TRBV7-2 to TRBJ2-3; 12 bases map to TRBD2. Per the germline V gene, CDR1 is SGHTA and CDR2 is FQGNSA. Trimming removed 3 bases from V and 4 bases from J; junction bases left unmatched: 5. There are 16 residues in the CDR3. CDR3 nucleotides: TGTGCCAGCAGCTTCGCTAGCGGGGGGGCCTCAGATACGCAGTATTTT. This gives the protein CASSFASGGASDTQYF.

This clonotype appeared many times. The gene calls are TRBV12-3 or TRBV12-4 and TRBJ1-2; D uncertain. With 5 bases removed from V and 3 bases from J, the gap between germline ends came to 19 bases. The CDR3 consists of 16 residues. The CDR3: CASSPTGPQTYYGYTF. The CDR3 DNA sequence: TGTGCCAGCAGTCCAACCGGGCCTCAGACCTACTATGGCTACACCTTC.

This clonotype was seen ten or more times. The J gene is TRBJ1-2, the V gene TRBV30; no clear D gene. Germline CDR1 reads GTSNPN; CDR2 reads SVGIG (reference sequence). This CDR3 is built from 12 residues. Trimming shortened V by 2 bases and J by 3 bases, and 7 bases separated the two germline ends. The CDR3 DNA sequence: TGTGCCTGGAGTCAAGTAGACTATGGCTACACCTTC. Protein: CAWSQVDYGYTF.

In its sample, this clonotype was seen many times. V gene TRBV7-2 combines with J gene TRBJ1-1; D not certain. Germline loops: CDR1 SGHTA, CDR2 FQGNSA. This CDR3 has 14 amino acids. The V and J ends lost 2 bases and 6 bases respectively, with 13 bases between them. DNA of the CDR3: TGTGCCAGCAGCTTAAGGGCCCGCGGCTCTGAAGCTTTCTTT. The encoded protein is CASSLRARGSEAFF.

This clonotype occurred many times. The CDR3 nucleotides read TGTGCCAGCAGTGAAGCGGGGTTAGGCTCTGGGGCCAACGTCCTGACTTTC. Translating gives CASSEAGLGSGANVLTF. The chain joins TRBV6-1 to TRBJ2-6, with no clear D. V was cut by 0 bases and J by 0 bases, with 9 bases left in between. CDR3 length equals 17 residues. Per germline, CDR1 MNHNS and CDR2 SASEGT.